The clone carrying this TCR beta chain has only a few counts. Its specificity is not known. This entry is derived from a study of cytomegalovirus exposure and HLA in healthy donors. The study, taken as a whole, reports: Among the CMV-associated chains, three were confirmed in vitro as specific for CMV antigens.

This PCR relied on a set of 60 Vbeta primers and 13 Jbeta primers. Assay used: immunoSEQ multiplex PCR; TCRdb lists only in-frame clones, some missing. This table has 90,000 or so clones, 65% to 85% appearing once. Germline values: CDR1 SNHLY, CDR2 FYNNEI. V lost 7 bases and J lost 3; bases outside the gene matches: 6. There are 15 residues in the CDR3. The specimen was PBMCs. This clonotype was sampled from a man in his fifties or sixties in good health and CMV-seronegative. V is TRBV2 and J is TRBJ2-4, with 10 bases identical to TRBD1. The chain's CDR3 is CASKGTGDGKNIQYF. For the CDR3, the DNA is TGTGCCAGCAAAGGGACAGGGGATGGCAAAAACATTCAGTACTTC.